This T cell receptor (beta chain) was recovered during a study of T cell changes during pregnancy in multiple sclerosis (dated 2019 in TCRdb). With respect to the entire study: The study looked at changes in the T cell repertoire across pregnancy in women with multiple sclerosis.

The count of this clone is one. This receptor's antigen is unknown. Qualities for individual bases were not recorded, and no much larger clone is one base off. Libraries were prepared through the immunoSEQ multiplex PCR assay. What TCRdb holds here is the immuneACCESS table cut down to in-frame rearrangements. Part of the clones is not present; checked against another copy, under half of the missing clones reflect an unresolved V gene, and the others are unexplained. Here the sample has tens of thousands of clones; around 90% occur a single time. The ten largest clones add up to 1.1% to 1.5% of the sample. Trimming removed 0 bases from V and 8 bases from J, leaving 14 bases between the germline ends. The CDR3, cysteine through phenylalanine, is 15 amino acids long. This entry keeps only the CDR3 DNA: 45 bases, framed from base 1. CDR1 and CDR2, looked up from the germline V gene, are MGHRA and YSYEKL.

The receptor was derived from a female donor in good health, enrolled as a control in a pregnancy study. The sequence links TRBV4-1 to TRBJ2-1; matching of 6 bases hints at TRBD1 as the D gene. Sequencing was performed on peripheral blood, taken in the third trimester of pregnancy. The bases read TGCGCCAGCAGCCAAGATGGTGTGAAGGGGGATGAGCAGTTCTTC. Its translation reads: CASSQDGVKGDEQFF.